Presented here are 15 T cell receptor beta chains from one specimen sequenced in a study of CD8+ T cells in alopecia areata. Once RNA had been extracted, it was reverse transcribed into cDNA to act as the sequencing template. Profiling relied on immunoSEQ multiplex PCR, and the TCRdb table lists in-frame clones only, not all of them. This sample has some 150,000 clones, with about 72% found just once. Sequences were derived from CD8+ T cells sorted from blood, sampled at week 0. These receptors all stem from a human donor with alopecia areata.

The chain employs TRBV2 and TRBJ2-6; 9 bases line up with TRBD1. Unmatched junction bases numbered 2, after V lost 6 bases and J lost 2 bases. Germline-derived CDR1 and CDR2 are SNHLY and FYNNEI. This CDR3 is built from 15 residues. The CDR3 coding sequence is TGTGCCAGCAGCTACAGGGGGCCTGGGGCCAACGTCCTGACTTTC. This translates into CASSYRGPGANVLTF.

The chain links TRBV6-6 to TRBJ2-7; D call uncertain. Germline lookup yields CDR1 MNHNY and CDR2 SVGAGI (reference sequence). This CDR3 is built from 11 residues. V lost 6 bases, J lost 6 bases, and 9 bases lay in between. Here the CDR3 reads CASRDPVEQYF. In nucleotides, the CDR3 is TGTGCCAGCAGGGACCCAGTCGAGCAGTACTTC.

The chain links TRBV7-9 to TRBJ1-3, with D possibly matching TRBD1 (6 bases). Germline-derived CDR1 and CDR2 are SEHNR and FQNEAQ (reference sequence). The V and J ends lost 2 bases and 0 bases respectively, with 14 bases between them. CDR3 length: 17 amino acids. Here the CDR3 reads CASSLLLTGTSGNTIYF. CDR3 nucleotides: TGTGCCAGCAGCTTACTTCTAACAGGGACCTCTGGAAACACCATATATTTT.

The V gene is TRBV27, the J gene TRBJ1-1, with D unclear. Germline assignment: CDR1 MNHEY and CDR2 SMNVEV (reference sequence). V was clipped by 8 bases and J by 1 base, with 11 bases between them. CDR3 length: 13 residues. The CDR3 nucleotides read TGTGCCAGCCGGCATGTAGGGAACACTGAAGCTTTCTTT. Amino acid sequence: CASRHVGNTEAFF.

The V call is TRBV7-8, the J call TRBJ1-1, with TRBD1 as a possible D gene (5 bases). Looked up from germline, CDR1 is SGHVS and CDR2 is FQNEAQ. The V and J ends lost 1 base and 4 bases respectively, with 10 bases between them. This CDR3 spans 14 amino acids. CDR3 coding DNA: TGTGCCAGCAGCTTAGGGGGACTGCTCACTGAAGCTTTCTTT. It yields the protein CASSLGGLLTEAFF. The variable domain in full, completed from reference TRBV7-8 and TRBJ1-1, reads GAGVSQSPRYKVAKRGQDVALRCDPISGHVSLFWYQQALGQGPEFLTYFQNEAQLDKSGLPSDRFFAERPEGSVSTLKIQRTQQEDSAVYLCASSLGGLLTEAFFGQGTRLTVV.

The chain couples TRBV30 to TRBJ2-2; maybe TRBD1 (5 bases). Germline CDR1 GTSNPN, CDR2 SVGIG (reference sequence). The CDR3 runs to 12 residues. Deletions cut 4 bases from V and 8 bases from J, with 11 bases between. The CDR3 sequence is CAWNPAGGELFF. CDR3 bases: TGTGCCTGGAACCCCGCAGGGGGGGAGCTGTTTTTT.

This chain joins TRBV29-1 and TRBJ1-2; tentatively, D is TRBD1 (5 bases). V lost 6 bases to trimming and J lost 3 bases, with 14 bases between them. Germline V gene lookup returns CDR1 SQVTM and CDR2 ANQGSEA. The CDR3 length is 13 residues. The CDR3 is CSVAGREDYGYTF. In DNA, the CDR3 is TGCAGCGTGGCGGGCAGGGAGGACTATGGCTACACCTTC.

This chain uses TRBV27 with TRBJ2-3, with 7 positions matching TRBD1. Germline assignment: CDR1 MNHEY and CDR2 SMNVEV (reference sequence). The CDR3 covers 14 residues. Trimming took 5 bases from V and 6 from J; bases not matched to a gene: 8. CDR3 nucleotide sequence: TGTGCCAGCAGTAAGGGACAGAAGCGTGATACGCAGTATTTT. It yields the protein CASSKGQKRDTQYF.

This chain links TRBV27 with TRBJ1-2; D is perhaps TRBD1 (6 bases). V was cut by 8 bases and J by 3 bases, with 13 bases left in between. This CDR3 spans 13 amino acids. Per the germline V gene, CDR1 is MNHEY and CDR2 is SMNVEV (reference sequence). Written as DNA, the CDR3 is TGTGCCAGCGCCCCCCGGACAGACTATGGCTACACCTTC. It codes for CASAPRTDYGYTF.

This clone came up a few times. The rearrangement uses TRBV29-1 and TRBJ1-2; 7 nucleotides agree with TRBD1. Unmatched junction bases numbered 3, after V lost 7 bases and J lost 4 bases. Germline V CDR1 and CDR2: SQVTM, ANQGSEA. The CDR3 contains 11 residues. The CDR3 DNA reads TGCAGCGCCTGGGACAGCTATGGCTACACCTTC. Protein: CSAWDSYGYTF.

The table lists this clone with a few counts. This sequence joins TRBV2 and TRBJ1-5, with D tentatively TRBD1 (6 bases). This CDR3 is 15 amino acids long. The ends were cut back, 8 bases at V and 4 bases at J, with 18 bases in the middle. Germline V lookup: CDR1 SNHLY, CDR2 FYNNEI. The CDR3 DNA is TGTGCCAGCGCTTGGGCTCGGACAGAGAATCAGCCCCAGCATTTT. Its protein is CASAWARTENQPQHF.

V is TRBV30 and J is TRBJ2-1, with D perhaps assigned TRBD1 or TRBD2 (7 bases each). The germline CDR1 and CDR2 sequences are GTSNPN and SVGIG (reference sequence). V gave up 4 bases and J gave up 7 bases, with 11 bases separating them. The CDR3 contains 12 residues. CDR3 amino acids: CAWTGGENEQFF. Written as DNA, the CDR3 is TGTGCCTGGACAGGGGGGGAGAATGAGCAGTTCTTC.

This chain joins TRBV4-2 and TRBJ1-2; D not certain. The germline V gene has CDR1 LGHNA and CDR2 YNFKEQ. V lost 0 bases and J 0 bases, leaving 11 bases between the germline ends. CDR3 size: 16 residues. The CDR3 sequence is CASSQDSHLANYGYTF. CDR3 DNA sequence: TGTGCCAGCAGCCAAGATTCACACCTAGCTAACTATGGCTACACCTTC.

This rearrangement joins TRBV6-5 to TRBJ2-5, with 8 bases aligning to TRBD1. The junction had 7 bases not matched to a gene; V was cut back by 5 bases and J by 5 bases. The length of the CDR3 is 14 residues. CDR1 is MNHEY, CDR2 SVGAGI, per germline. CDR3 bases: TGTGCCAGCAGTGTCCAGGGGGCGACGGAGACCCAGTACTTC. This codes for CASSVQGATETQYF.

The chain has TRBV10-3 and TRBJ2-7; 9 nucleotides align to TRBD1. V lost 10 bases to trimming and J lost 4 bases; unmatched junction nucleotides: 8. Germline loops: CDR1 ENHRY, CDR2 SYGVKD. The CDR3 spans 13 residues. The CDR3 region has the DNA TGTGCCACCGGACAGGGGAGTGGGTACGAGCAGTACTTC. Protein: CATGQGSGYEQYF.